This record looks at one TCR beta chain sequence and its context. This record belongs to a study of sequential checkpoint blockade in melanoma. Study overall: Both treatment sequences were followed by maintenance nivolumab.

The V gene lost 5 bases and the J gene lost 2 bases, with 7 bases spanning the gap. The CDR3 extends over 12 amino acids. Germline V CDR1 and CDR2: SGHVS, FQNEAQ. Here immunoSEQ multiplex PCR was the method, and the copy in TCRdb shows in-frame clones only, minus some. The sample has around 20,000 clones, more than 60% seen once; the top ten hold around 35%. The treatment is: randomized to nivolumab then ipilimumab (arm A) or the reverse (arm B). None of the patients previously received DNA-damaging chemotherapy. Sorted cells were live CD3+CD8+, lacking CD19 and CD56, from PBMCs. J is TRBJ2-7 and V is TRBV7-8, with a tentative D call TRBD2 (6 bases). This material consisted of CD8+ T cells sorted from blood (inferred from file names), taken from a patient given nivolumab and ipilimumab in sequence. This clonotype was sampled from a human donor with melanoma. The CDR3 protein is CASSPGAYEQYF. CDR3 nucleotide sequence: TGTGCCAGCAGCCCGGGGGCCTACGAGCAGTACTTC.